This TCR beta chain was recovered during a study of cytomegalovirus exposure and HLA in healthy donors. Points from the study as a whole: The authors reported that TCR beta sequences could predict HLA-A and HLA-B alleles. These predictions were accurate for most subjects in the first cohort. Among TCR beta chains, those listed as cytomegalovirus-associated numbered about 150.

This CDR3 has 13 residues. Germline-derived CDR1 and CDR2 are LNHDA and SQIVND (reference sequence). V was trimmed by 6 bases and J by 10 bases, leaving 16 bases between them. This clone was observed a handful of times. What it recognizes is unknown. The PCR made use of 60 Vbeta and 13 Jbeta primers. The data were produced by immunoSEQ multiplex PCR, yet TCRdb's version contains in-frame clones alone and is incomplete. This table has about 140,000 clones, 60% to 80% appearing once. This TCR was sampled from a female donor in good health and CMV-seronegative. Material: PBMCs. The chain uses TRBV19 and TRBJ2-1, with D possibly matching TRBD1 (6 bases). CDR3 sequence (DNA): TGTGCCAGTAGGAACCACAGGGTATACGAGCAGTTCTTC. This codes for CASRNHRVYEQFF.